These 5 T cell receptor beta chains came from one sample sequenced in a study of vaccination and CD4 T cells after COVID-19. No antigen has been identified for these receptors. Treatment given: 10-day PBMC culture with coronavirus spike peptide pools or control peptides (ViraFEST assay). Oncomine TCR Beta short-read sequencing was applied to DNA from cultured CD4+ T cells. TCRdb called the PCR reads again in MiXCR, with one record for every CDR3 protein. The data hold over 10,000 distinct CDR3 sequences, with 47% observed a single time. Material for sequencing was CD4+ T cells from blood, cultured in vitro. The receptors derive from a human donor who had recovered from COVID-19.

The V call is TRBV27, the J call TRBJ2-7; TRBD2 matches at 13 bases. Per germline, CDR1 MNHEY and CDR2 SMNVEV (reference sequence). CDR3 length equals 14 residues. Trimming removed 9 bases from V and 3 bases from J; junction bases left unmatched: 5. The chain's CDR3 is CASQGLAGSYEQYF. CDR3 bases: TGTGCCAGTCAGGGACTAGCGGGGAGCTACGAGCAGTACTTC.

This clonotype was observed a few times. V and J are TRBV20-1 and TRBJ1-6, with D unclear. CDR1 is DFQATT and CDR2 is SNEGSKA in the germline V gene (reference sequence). Trimming removed 5 bases at V and 4 bases at J, with 18 bases between. The CDR3 runs to 16 residues. CDR3 protein: CSAEGSGGFYNSPLHF. The CDR3 bases are TGCAGTGCTGAAGGGAGTGGTGGGTTTTATAATTCACCCCTCCACTTT.

The chain uses TRBV20-1 and TRBJ2-3; the D gene is possibly TRBD2 (5 bases). The germline V and J ends were trimmed by 5 bases and 0 bases, with 12 bases remaining between them. CDR1 is DFQATT and CDR2 is SNEGSKA in the germline V gene (reference sequence). The CDR3 runs to 14 residues. CDR3 nucleotide sequence: TGCAGTGCTCGGACTCACACCAGCACAGATACGCAGTATTTT. Amino acid sequence: CSARTHTSTDTQYF.

The rearrangement links TRBV6-2 or TRBV6-3 to TRBJ2-2; 12 bases agree with TRBD2. The V gene end was trimmed by 5 bases and the J gene end by 1 base; junction bases not matched to a gene: 11. The CDR3 loop spans 19 amino acids. Germline V gene data show CDR1 as MNHEY and CDR2 as SVGEGT. The CDR3 sequence is CASSPKEKTSGRNTGELFF. The CDR3 DNA reads TGTGCCAGCAGTCCTAAAGAAAAGACTAGCGGGAGGAACACCGGGGAGCTGTTTTTT.

This clonotype was recorded a few times. The chain recombines TRBV5-1 with TRBJ1-5; weak D call: TRBD1 (6 bases). The germline V and J ends were trimmed by 4 bases and 7 bases, with 18 bases remaining between them. The CDR3 contains 15 residues. The V gene's germline CDR1 is SGHRS and CDR2 YFSETQ. The DNA of the CDR3 is TGCGCCAGCAGCCCGACGACAGGTTGGGACCAGCCCCAGCATTTT. It translates to CASSPTTGWDQPQHF.